This entry lists 4 T cell receptor beta chains sequenced from one sample in a study of beta chain features in type 1 diabetes. The sequenced template was cDNA made from the entire isolated RNA. Produced via immunoSEQ multiplex PCR; TCRdb's table is partial and in-frame only. This sample has 150,000 to 180,000 clones, with around 8.5% found just once. Input material: central memory CD4+ T cells from blood. Receptors originate from a man between 18 and 35 years old in good health.

This sequence joins TRBV5-6 and TRBJ2-1; TRBD2 might be the D (6 bases). The CDR3 length is 16 residues. Germline V gene lookup returns CDR1 SGHDT and CDR2 YYEEEE. The V end lost 0 bases, the J end lost 9 bases, and 19 bases lay between the germline ends. The CDR3 sequence: CASSLVFRGAKGEQFF. CDR3 nucleotides: TGTGCCAGCAGCTTGGTATTCCGCGGGGCAAAGGGTGAGCAGTTCTTC.

The gene calls are TRBV4-3 and TRBJ2-7; the D gene is possibly TRBD1 (6 bases). The germline V and J ends were trimmed by 1 base and 2 bases, with 12 bases remaining between them. CDR3 length: 15 amino acids. Germline V CDR1 and CDR2: LGHNA, YSLEER. CDR3 residues: CASSQGRGGPYEQYF. The DNA for the CDR3 is TGCGCCAGCAGCCAAGGGAGAGGGGGTCCCTACGAGCAGTACTTC.

Ten or more counts support this clone. The chain combines TRBV19 with TRBJ2-7; D is ambiguous. The ends were cut back, 8 bases at V and 0 bases at J, with 11 bases in the middle. The CDR3 is 13 amino acids. Looked up from germline, CDR1 is LNHDA and CDR2 is SQIVND (reference sequence). CDR3 DNA sequence: TGTGCCAGTTCAAGTGCCGGCTCCTACGAGCAGTACTTC. It yields the protein CASSSAGSYEQYF. Filled out from reference TRBV19 and TRBJ2-7, the complete variable domain reads DGGITQSPKYLFRKEGQNVTLSCEQNLNHDAMYWYRQDPGQGLRLIYYSQIVNDFQKGDIAEGYSVSREKKESFPLTVTSAQKNPTAFYLCASSSAGSYEQYFGPGTRLTVT.

This clone was seen a handful of times. J is TRBJ1-1 and V is TRBV5-1; TRBD1 matches at 8 bases. V shed 5 bases, J shed 0 bases, and the junction held 9 bases outside the gene matches. There are 16 residues in the CDR3. Germline V lookup: CDR1 SGHRS, CDR2 YFSETQ. As DNA, the CDR3 is TGCGCCAGCAGTTCGGGGACAGGCACGATGAACACTGAAGCTTTCTTT. This sequence encodes CASSSGTGTMNTEAFF.